The next 24 T cell receptor beta chains were all read from a single sample in a study of cytomegalovirus exposure and HLA in healthy donors. Researchers ran the PCR with 60 Vbeta and 13 Jbeta primers. TCRdb keeps only in-frame clones here, not all; method: immunoSEQ multiplex PCR. The data contain 150,000 to 200,000 clones, 80% to 85% of them singletons. The sequenced material came from PBMCs. These receptors were obtained from a boy between 10 and 17 years old in good health and CMV-seronegative.

In its sample, this clone was seen a few times. The J gene is TRBJ1-1, the V gene TRBV2; D is uncertain. The V gene lost 3 bases and the J gene lost 2 bases, with 7 bases spanning the gap. Germline loops: CDR1 SNHLY, CDR2 FYNNEI. The CDR3 runs 13 residues. The CDR3 region has the DNA TGTGCCAGCAGTGATCAGGTTAACACTGAAGCTTTCTTT. Translation: CASSDQVNTEAFF.

The V and J genes are TRBV29-1 and TRBJ1-2, with a weak D call TRBD1 (5 bases). CDR3 length equals 17 residues. CDR1 is SQVTM, CDR2 ANQGSEA, per germline. The V and J ends lost 4 bases and 2 bases respectively, with 23 bases between them. The CDR3, as DNA: TGCAGCGTTGGCTCGGGTGGGAGGGGCGAAGGGAACTATGGCTACACCTTC. Amino acid sequence: CSVGSGGRGEGNYGYTF.

The chain employs TRBV19 and TRBJ1-5; 7 bases line up with TRBD1. The CDR3 runs to 17 residues. Germline CDR1 is LNHDA and CDR2 is SQIVND (reference sequence). V lost 3 bases to trimming and J lost 2 bases; unmatched junction nucleotides: 10. The CDR3 nucleotides read TGTGCCAGTAGTATCCTCTCTACAGGGGTGGGCAATCAGCCCCAGCATTTT. This codes for CASSILSTGVGNQPQHF.

The chain is built from TRBV9 and TRBJ1-4; a possible D gene is TRBD1 (5 bases). Trimming took off 4 bases at V and 0 bases at J, with 10 bases between the two ends. CDR1 and CDR2 (germline): SGDLS, YYNGEE. The CDR3 contains 15 residues. The CDR3 region is CASSTDSSTNEKLFF. CDR3 coding DNA: TGTGCCAGCAGCACTGACAGTTCAACTAATGAAAAACTGTTTTTT.

The table lists this clone with a few counts. The V and J genes are TRBV30 and TRBJ2-7, with 13 bases lining up with TRBD2. V trimming: 0 bases; J trimming: 2 bases; junction bases outside the gene matches: 7. The CDR3 has 17 amino acids. CDR1 is GTSNPN, CDR2 SVGIG, per germline (reference sequence). CDR3 residues: CAWSVRLAGGPTYEQYF. The CDR3, as DNA: TGTGCCTGGAGTGTTAGACTAGCGGGAGGCCCTACCTACGAGCAGTACTTC.

The rearrangement joins TRBV6-5 to TRBJ1-3; 9 bases fit TRBD1. Per germline, CDR1 MNHEY and CDR2 SVGAGI. The junction had 11 bases not matched to a gene; V was cut back by 2 bases and J by 9 bases. This CDR3 has 16 amino acids. The CDR3 loop is CASSYPWDREVLTIYF. CDR3 DNA: TGTGCCAGCAGTTACCCCTGGGACAGGGAGGTTCTCACCATATATTTT.

The genes are TRBV6-6 and TRBJ1-2, with a possible D match to TRBD1 (5 bases). The V and J ends lost 7 bases and 5 bases respectively, with 11 bases between them. The CDR3 length is 12 residues. Germline V lookup: CDR1 MNHNY, CDR2 SVGAGI (reference sequence). CDR3 amino acids: CASIQDSYGYTF. In DNA form, the CDR3 reads TGTGCCAGCATCCAAGACAGTTATGGCTACACCTTC.

A few counts support this clone. V gene TRBV6-1 combines with J gene TRBJ2-1; the match to TRBD1 covers 8 bases. The CDR3 totals 13 residues. CDR1 is MNHNS and CDR2 is SASEGT in the germline V gene. Trimming at V came to 6 bases and at J to 10 bases, leaving 8 bases not matched to a gene. The CDR3 spells CASRMTGVNEQFF. Here the CDR3 DNA reads TGTGCCAGCAGGATGACAGGGGTAAACGAGCAGTTCTTC.

In this sample, this clone turned up once. This chain links TRBV4-3 with TRBJ2-2; D may be TRBD1 (5 bases). V was shortened by 0 bases and J by 0 bases, with 14 bases between the two germline ends. This CDR3 comprises 18 residues. Per the germline V gene, CDR1 is LGHNA and CDR2 is YSLEER. The CDR3 loop is CASSQDLYETANTGELFF. DNA for the CDR3: TGCGCCAGCAGCCAAGATCTCTATGAGACAGCGAACACCGGGGAGCTGTTTTTT.

The rearrangement joins TRBV9 to TRBJ2-1; 7 positions agree with TRBD2. V trimming: 0 bases; J trimming: 3 bases; junction bases outside the gene matches: 3. There are 15 residues in the CDR3. The germline gives CDR1 SGDLS, CDR2 YYNGEE. As DNA, the CDR3 is TGTGCCAGCAGCGTAGTTGGCGGGAGCTACAATGAGCAGTTCTTC. It codes for CASSVVGGSYNEQFF.

The chain couples TRBV30 to TRBJ2-7, with TRBD2 matching 7 bases. J gave up 9 bases and V 4 bases, and 9 bases lay outside the gene matches. The CDR3 has 12 amino acids. CDR1 is GTSNPN and CDR2 is SVGIG in the germline V gene (reference sequence). Here the CDR3 DNA reads TGTGCCTGGAATACCGGGGGGAGAGGGCAGTACTTC. Translated: CAWNTGGRGQYF.

The gene calls are TRBV6-5 and TRBJ2-1; 7 bases align to TRBD2. Germline CDR1 reads MNHEY; CDR2 reads SVGAGI. V gave up 2 bases and J gave up 6 bases; unmatched junction bases: 1. This CDR3 is built from 13 residues. This CDR3 reads CASSYGGGNEQFF. In DNA form, the CDR3 reads TGTGCCAGCAGTTACGGGGGGGGCAATGAGCAGTTCTTC.

The chain links TRBV4-3 to TRBJ1-2; the D gene is possibly TRBD1 (6 bases). The CDR3 consists of 16 residues. Trimming took 1 base from V and 2 from J, leaving 14 bases between them. Per germline, CDR1 LGHNA and CDR2 YSLEER. The CDR3, as DNA: TGCGCCAGCAGCCAAGGTGGGGGCCGGAGGAACTATGGCTACACCTTC. Translation: CASSQGGGRRNYGYTF.

This clone has a handful of counts. The rearrangement links TRBV6-5 to TRBJ2-7; D is perhaps TRBD1 (6 bases). Germline values: CDR1 MNHEY, CDR2 SVGAGI. Deletions cut 5 bases from V and 3 bases from J, with 11 bases between. This CDR3 has 13 residues. This CDR3 reads CASSVFRGYEQYF. Written as DNA, the CDR3 is TGTGCCAGCAGTGTCTTCAGGGGCTACGAGCAGTACTTC.

This clone was observed a single time. This chain joins TRBV2 and TRBJ2-3, with D perhaps TRBD1 (5 bases). The CDR3 has 14 residues. Germline CDR1 reads SNHLY; CDR2 reads FYNNEI. V was pared by 2 bases and J by 4 bases, with 10 bases between. The CDR3: CASSERAGPDTQYF. The CDR3 region has the DNA TGTGCCAGCAGTGAACGTGCAGGGCCAGATACGCAGTATTTT.

The rearrangement links TRBV4-3 to TRBJ2-3, with TRBD2 identical over 11 bases. V lost 4 bases to trimming and J lost 4 bases; unmatched junction nucleotides: 7. Germline CDR1 and CDR2: LGHNA and YSLEER. There are 16 residues in the CDR3. Written as DNA, the CDR3 is TGCGCCAGCAGCCTTTGGTTTAGCGGGGGGGCAGATACGCAGTATTTT. Encoded protein: CASSLWFSGGADTQYF.

The chain links TRBV7-2 to TRBJ2-7, with 7 bases matching TRBD1. Germline CDR1 SGHTA, CDR2 FQGNSA. The CDR3 is 13 amino acids. The V gene end was trimmed by 5 bases and the J gene end by 3 bases; junction bases not matched to a gene: 4. The CDR3 sequence: CASSRQGYYEQYF. The CDR3 bases are TGTGCCAGCAGCCGACAGGGATACTACGAGCAGTACTTC.

J is TRBJ2-3 and V is TRBV6-1; TRBD2 agrees at 10 bases. J lost 3 bases, V lost 1 base, and 7 bases had no gene match. The CDR3 extends over 17 amino acids. Germline V CDR1 and CDR2: MNHNS, SASEGT. The CDR3 loop is CASSEDALAGATDTQYF. The CDR3 nucleotides are TGTGCCAGCAGTGAAGATGCGCTAGCGGGAGCGACAGATACGCAGTATTTT.

The V gene is TRBV6-6, the J gene TRBJ2-2; D is perhaps TRBD1 (6 bases). Germline loops: CDR1 MNHNY, CDR2 SVGAGI (reference sequence). This CDR3 spans 16 amino acids. The V end was cut by 4 bases, the J end by 4 bases, with 16 bases between. The CDR3 sequence: CASSSNRVGFTGELFF. The CDR3 DNA reads as TGTGCCAGCAGTTCAAACAGGGTTGGGTTCACCGGGGAGCTGTTTTTT.

The rearrangement joins TRBV27 to TRBJ2-7; D remains ambiguous. CDR1 and CDR2 from the germline V gene are MNHEY and SMNVEV (reference sequence). CDR3 length: 13 residues. The V gene lost 5 bases and the J gene lost 7 bases, with 15 bases spanning the gap. CDR3 nucleotides: TGTGCCAGCAGTCCGAAAATCGCTAGGGAGCAGTACTTC. Protein product: CASSPKIAREQYF.

The V and J genes are TRBV9 and TRBJ1-1, with a tentative D call TRBD1 (6 bases). The V gene's germline CDR1 is SGDLS and CDR2 YYNGEE. Trimming removed 2 bases at V and 6 bases at J, with 17 bases between. The CDR3 runs to 15 residues. CDR3 loop: CASSVGPGGSAEAFF. The DNA of the CDR3 is TGTGCCAGCAGCGTGGGCCCGGGGGGCAGCGCTGAAGCTTTCTTT.

Comment on this clone: Other DNA variants within this sample encode the same CDR3. The V and J genes are TRBV5-6 and TRBJ1-5; D remains ambiguous. V was shortened by 4 bases and J by 5 bases, with 13 bases between the two germline ends. CDR3 length equals 14 residues. CDR1 is SGHDT and CDR2 is YYEEEE in the germline V gene. The CDR3 sequence is CASSTTRDHQPQHF. CDR3 DNA: TGTGCCAGCAGCACGACGAGGGATCATCAGCCCCAGCATTTT. Together with reference TRBV5-6 and TRBJ1-5, the CDR3 gives the full variable domain: DAGVTQSPTHLIKTRGQQVTLRCSPKSGHDTVSWYQQALGQGPQFIFQYYEEEERQRGNFPDRFSGHQFPNYSSELNVNALLLGDSALYLCASSTTRDHQPQHFGDGTRLSIL.

This rearrangement joins TRBV11-2 to TRBJ2-1; D is perhaps TRBD2 (6 bases). This CDR3 comprises 17 residues. Germline V lookup: CDR1 SGHAT, CDR2 FQNNGV. Trimming shortened V by 6 bases and J by 8 bases, and 26 bases separated the two germline ends. The CDR3 region is CASRARSETSELDEQFF. In nucleotides, the CDR3 is TGTGCCAGCAGGGCAAGGAGTGAGACTAGTGAGCTGGATGAGCAGTTCTTC.

V is TRBV6-1 and J is TRBJ2-2, with 15 bases fitting TRBD2. V shed 4 bases, J shed 6 bases, and the junction held 12 bases outside the gene matches. Germline assignment: CDR1 MNHNS and CDR2 SASEGT. The CDR3 is made up of 19 amino acids. The CDR3 loop reads CASSGHGLAGGPAAGELFF. The CDR3 DNA is TGTGCCAGCAGTGGTCATGGACTAGCGGGAGGGCCTGCCGCCGGGGAGCTGTTTTTT.